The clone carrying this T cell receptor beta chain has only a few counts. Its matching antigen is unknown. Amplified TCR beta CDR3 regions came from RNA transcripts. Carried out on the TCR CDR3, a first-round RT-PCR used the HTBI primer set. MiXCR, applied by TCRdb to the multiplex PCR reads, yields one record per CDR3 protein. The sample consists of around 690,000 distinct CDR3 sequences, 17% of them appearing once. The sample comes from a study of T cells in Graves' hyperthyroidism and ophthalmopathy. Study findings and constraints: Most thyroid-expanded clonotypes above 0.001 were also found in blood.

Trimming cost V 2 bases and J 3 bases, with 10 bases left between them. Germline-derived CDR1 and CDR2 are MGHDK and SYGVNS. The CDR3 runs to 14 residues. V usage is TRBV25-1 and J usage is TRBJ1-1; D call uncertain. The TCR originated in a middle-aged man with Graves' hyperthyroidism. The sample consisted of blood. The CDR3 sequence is CASSEPQEDTEAFF. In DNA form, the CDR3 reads TGTGCCAGCAGTGAACCCCAGGAGGACACTGAAGCTTTCTTT.